This TCR beta chain derives from a study of control samples from healthy donors and cancer patients. The V end lost 4 bases, the J end lost 1 base, and 8 bases lay between the germline ends. The germline gives CDR1 SGHDT, CDR2 YYEEEE. CDR3 size: 13 residues. Profiling relied on immunoSEQ multiplex PCR, and the TCRdb table lists in-frame clones only, not all of them. Here the sample spans under 450,000 clones, approximately 92% being singletons. The origin of this receptor is a man aged 35-49 years with head and neck cancer. Sequenced sample: PBMCs. The J gene is TRBJ1-1, the V gene TRBV5-6; D is unclear. CDR3 loop: CASSNGPNTEAFF. CDR3 nucleotide sequence: TGTGCCAGCAGCAATGGACCGAACACTGAAGCTTTCTTT.